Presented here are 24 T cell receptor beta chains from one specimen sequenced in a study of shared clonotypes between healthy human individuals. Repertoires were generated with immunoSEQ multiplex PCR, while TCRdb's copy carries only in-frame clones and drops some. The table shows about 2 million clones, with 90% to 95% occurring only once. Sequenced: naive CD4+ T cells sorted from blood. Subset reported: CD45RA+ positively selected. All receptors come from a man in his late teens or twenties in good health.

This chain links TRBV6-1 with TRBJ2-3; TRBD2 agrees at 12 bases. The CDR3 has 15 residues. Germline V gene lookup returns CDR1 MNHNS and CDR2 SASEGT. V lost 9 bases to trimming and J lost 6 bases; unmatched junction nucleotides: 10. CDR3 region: CASRGGLAGSDTQYF. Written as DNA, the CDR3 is TGTGCCAGTAGAGGAGGACTAGCGGGGTCCGATACGCAGTATTTT.

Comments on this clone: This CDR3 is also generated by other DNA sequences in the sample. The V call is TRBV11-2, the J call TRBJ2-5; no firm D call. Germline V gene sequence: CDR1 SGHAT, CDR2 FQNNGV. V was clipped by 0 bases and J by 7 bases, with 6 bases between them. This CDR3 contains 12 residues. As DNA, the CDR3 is TGTGCCAGCAGCTTAGACCGAGGGACCCAGTACTTC. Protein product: CASSLDRGTQYF.

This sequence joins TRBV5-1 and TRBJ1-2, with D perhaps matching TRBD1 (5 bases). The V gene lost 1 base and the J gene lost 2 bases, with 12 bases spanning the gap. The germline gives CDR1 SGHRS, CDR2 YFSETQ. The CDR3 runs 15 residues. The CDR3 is CASSLRGTDNYGYTF. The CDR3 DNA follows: TGCGCCAGCAGCTTGAGAGGGACGGACAACTATGGCTACACCTTC.

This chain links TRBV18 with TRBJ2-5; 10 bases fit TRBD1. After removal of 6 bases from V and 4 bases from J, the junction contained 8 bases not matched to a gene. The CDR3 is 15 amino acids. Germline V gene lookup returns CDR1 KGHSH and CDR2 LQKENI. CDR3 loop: CASSGTGVESETQYF. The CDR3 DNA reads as TGTGCCAGCTCCGGGACAGGGGTGGAGTCAGAGACCCAGTACTTC.

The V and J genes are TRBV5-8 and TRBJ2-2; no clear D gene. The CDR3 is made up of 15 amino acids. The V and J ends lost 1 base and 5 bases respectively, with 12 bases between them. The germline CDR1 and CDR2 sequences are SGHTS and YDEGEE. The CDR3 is CASSLKYSITGELFF. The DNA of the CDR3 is TGTGCCAGCAGCTTGAAGTATTCAATTACCGGGGAGCTGTTTTTT.

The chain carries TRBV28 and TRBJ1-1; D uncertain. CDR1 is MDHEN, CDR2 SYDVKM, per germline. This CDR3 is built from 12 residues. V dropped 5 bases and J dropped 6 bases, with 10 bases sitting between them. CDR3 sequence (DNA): TGTGCCAGCAGTCCCATGGAAGCTGAAGCTTTCTTT. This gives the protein CASSPMEAEAFF.

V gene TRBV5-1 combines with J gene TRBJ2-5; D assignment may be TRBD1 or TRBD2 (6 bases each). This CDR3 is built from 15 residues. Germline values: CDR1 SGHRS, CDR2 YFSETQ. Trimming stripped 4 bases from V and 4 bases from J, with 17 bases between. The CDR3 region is CASSPNTRGGETQYF. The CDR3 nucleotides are TGCGCCAGCAGCCCTAACACCAGGGGAGGAGAGACCCAGTACTTC.

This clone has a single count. CDR3 nucleotide sequence: TGTGCCAGCAGCGTGACGACTAGCGGGGCGAGCACAGATACGCAGTATTTT. Its translation: CASSVTTSGASTDTQYF. The chain is built from TRBV9 and TRBJ2-3, with 11 positions matching TRBD2. The junction had 5 bases not matched to a gene; V was cut back by 2 bases and J by 0 bases. Germline V gene lookup returns CDR1 SGDLS and CDR2 YYNGEE. The CDR3 spans 17 residues.

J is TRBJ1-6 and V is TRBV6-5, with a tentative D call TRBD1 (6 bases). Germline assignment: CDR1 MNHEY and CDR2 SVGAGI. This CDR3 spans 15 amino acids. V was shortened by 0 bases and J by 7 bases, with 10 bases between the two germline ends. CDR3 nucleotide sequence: TGTGCCAGCAGTTACTCGATCCAGGGGAATTCACCCCTCCACTTT. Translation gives CASSYSIQGNSPLHF.

The CDR3 DNA is TGCGCCAGCAGTGACCCAGGGGCTCCTGAAGCTTTCTTT. This translates into CASSDPGAPEAFF. The V gene is TRBV10-2, the J gene TRBJ1-1; a possible D gene is TRBD1 (6 bases). V was clipped by 3 bases and J by 6 bases, with 11 bases between them. CDR3 length: 13 residues. Germline V lookup: CDR1 WSHSY, CDR2 SAAADI.

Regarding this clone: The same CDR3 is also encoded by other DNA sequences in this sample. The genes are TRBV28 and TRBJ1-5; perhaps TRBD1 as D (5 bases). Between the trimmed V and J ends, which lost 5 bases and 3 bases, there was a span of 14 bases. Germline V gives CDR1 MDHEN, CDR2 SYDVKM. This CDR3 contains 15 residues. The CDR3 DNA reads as TGTGCCAGCAGTCCACCTGGGACGGTCAATCAGCCCCAGCATTTT. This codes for CASSPPGTVNQPQHF.

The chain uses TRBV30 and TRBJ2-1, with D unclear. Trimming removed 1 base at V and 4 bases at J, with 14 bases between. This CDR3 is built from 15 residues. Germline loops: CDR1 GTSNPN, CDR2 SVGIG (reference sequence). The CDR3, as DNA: TGTGCCTGGAGTGCCGAGCTACTGCTTTACAATGAGCAGTTCTTC. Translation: CAWSAELLLYNEQFF.

In DNA form, the CDR3 reads TGTGCCAGCAGCCTGTACCCTGGCAGGGGGCTGTATGGCTACACCTTC. This codes for CASSLYPGRGLYGYTF. V usage is TRBV5-6 and J usage is TRBJ1-2; TRBD1 agrees at 8 bases. V shed 4 bases and J 5 bases; nucleotides not matched to a gene: 13. The CDR3 has 16 residues. Germline V gives CDR1 SGHDT, CDR2 YYEEEE.

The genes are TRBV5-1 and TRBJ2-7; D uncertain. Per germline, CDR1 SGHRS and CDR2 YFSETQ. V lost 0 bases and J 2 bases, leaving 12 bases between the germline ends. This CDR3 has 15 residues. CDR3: CASSLVAGPAYEQYF. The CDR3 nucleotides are TGCGCCAGCAGCTTGGTGGCAGGACCGGCCTACGAGCAGTACTTC.

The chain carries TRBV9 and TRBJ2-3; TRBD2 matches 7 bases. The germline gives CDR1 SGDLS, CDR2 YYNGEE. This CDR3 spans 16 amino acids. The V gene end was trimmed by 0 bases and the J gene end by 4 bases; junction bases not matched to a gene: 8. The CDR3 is CASSVAGLYPADTQYF. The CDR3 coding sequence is TGTGCCAGCAGCGTAGCGGGACTATATCCGGCAGATACGCAGTATTTT.

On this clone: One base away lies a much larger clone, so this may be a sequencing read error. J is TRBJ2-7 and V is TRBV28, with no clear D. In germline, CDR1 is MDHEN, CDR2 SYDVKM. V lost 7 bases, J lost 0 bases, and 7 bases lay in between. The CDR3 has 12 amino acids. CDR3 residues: CASTRSSYEQYF. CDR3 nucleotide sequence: TGTGCCAGCACTAGGAGCTCCTACGAGCAGTACTTC.

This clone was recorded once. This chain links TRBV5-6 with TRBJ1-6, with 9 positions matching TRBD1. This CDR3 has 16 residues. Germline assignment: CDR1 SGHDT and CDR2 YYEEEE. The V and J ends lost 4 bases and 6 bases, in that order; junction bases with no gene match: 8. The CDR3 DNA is TGTGCCAGCAGCGCGGGACAGGGTTCATTTAATTCACCCCTCCACTTT. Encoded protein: CASSAGQGSFNSPLHF.

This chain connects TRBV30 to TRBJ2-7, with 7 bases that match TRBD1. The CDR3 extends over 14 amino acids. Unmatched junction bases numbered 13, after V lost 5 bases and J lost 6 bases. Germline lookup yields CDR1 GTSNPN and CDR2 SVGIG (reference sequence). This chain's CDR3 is CAWGPGGPLPEQYF. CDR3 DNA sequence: TGTGCCTGGGGACCAGGGGGACCCCTCCCCGAGCAGTACTTC. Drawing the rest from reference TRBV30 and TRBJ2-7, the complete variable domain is SQTIHQWPATLVQPVGSPLSLECTVEGTSNPNLYWYRQAAGRGLQLLFYSVGIGQISSEVPQNLSASRPQDRQFILSSKKLLLSDSGFYLCAWGPGGPLPEQYFGPGTRLTVT.

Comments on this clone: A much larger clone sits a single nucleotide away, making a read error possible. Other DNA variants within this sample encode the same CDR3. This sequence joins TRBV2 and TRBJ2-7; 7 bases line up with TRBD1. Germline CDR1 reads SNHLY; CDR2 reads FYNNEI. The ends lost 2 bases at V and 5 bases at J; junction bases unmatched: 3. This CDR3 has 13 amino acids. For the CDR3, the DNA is TGTGCCAGCAGTGAACAGGGGGTCCACGAGCAGTACTTC. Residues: CASSEQGVHEQYF.

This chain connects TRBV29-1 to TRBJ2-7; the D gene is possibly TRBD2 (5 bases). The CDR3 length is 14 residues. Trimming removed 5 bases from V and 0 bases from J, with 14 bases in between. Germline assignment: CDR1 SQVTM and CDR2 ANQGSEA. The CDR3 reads CSVSRDLNSYEQYF. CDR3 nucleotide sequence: TGCAGCGTTTCCCGGGATTTGAACTCCTACGAGCAGTACTTC.

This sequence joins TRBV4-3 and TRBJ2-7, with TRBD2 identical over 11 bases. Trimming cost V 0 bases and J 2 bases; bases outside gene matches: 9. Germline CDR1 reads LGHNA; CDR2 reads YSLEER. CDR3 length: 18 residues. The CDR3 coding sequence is TGCGCCAGCAGCCAAGATGAGGTGGGACTAGCGGCCCCCTACGAGCAGTACTTC. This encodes CASSQDEVGLAAPYEQYF.

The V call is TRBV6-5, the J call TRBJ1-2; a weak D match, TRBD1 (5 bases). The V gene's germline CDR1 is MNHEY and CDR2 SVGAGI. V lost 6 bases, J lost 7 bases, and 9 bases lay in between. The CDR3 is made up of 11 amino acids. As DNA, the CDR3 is TGTGCCAGCAGGGGGGGAGGTGGCTACACCTTC. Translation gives CASRGGGGYTF.

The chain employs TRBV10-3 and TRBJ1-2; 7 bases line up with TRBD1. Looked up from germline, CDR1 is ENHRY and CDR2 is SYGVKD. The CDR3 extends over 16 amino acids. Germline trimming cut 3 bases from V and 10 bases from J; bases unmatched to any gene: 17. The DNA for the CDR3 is TGTGCCATCAGTGACTTGGTTGGGACAGTGGGGGGTGCCTACACCTTC. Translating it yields CAISDLVGTVGGAYTF.

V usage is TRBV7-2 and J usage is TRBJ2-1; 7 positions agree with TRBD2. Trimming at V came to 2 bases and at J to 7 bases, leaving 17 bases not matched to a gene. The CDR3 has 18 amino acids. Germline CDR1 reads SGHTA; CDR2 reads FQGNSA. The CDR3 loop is CASSLLDRGRVTGNEQFF. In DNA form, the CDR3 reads TGTGCCAGCAGCTTACTCGACCGCGGGAGAGTGACCGGGAATGAGCAGTTCTTC.